These T cell receptor beta chains were read from a single sample in a study of tumor and adjacent non-tumor tissue in lung cancer. One entry per CDR3 protein, called by TCRdb with MiXCR from the multiplex PCR reads. The table shows about 75,000 distinct CDR3 sequences, with under 85% occurring only once. Sequencing input: lung tumor tissue. The receptors stem from a woman aged 45-65 years with non-small cell lung cancer. The CDR3 runs from the conserved cysteine through the conserved F or W. A D gene is named only where the DNA matches it firmly. A row's size may be missing; if present it is once, few, many or a size class.

v_call,cdr3_length,clone_size,j_call,d_call,cdr3_nt,cdr3_aa
TRBV10-3,13,many,TRBJ2-3,TRBD2,TGTGCCATCCAGGTGGGGACTAAGGATACGCAGTATTTT,CAIQVGTKDTQYF
TRBV7-2,14,once,TRBJ1-1,-,TGTGCCAGCAGCCCCGATCCGGGGAACACTGAAGCTTTCTTT,CASSPDPGNTEAFF
TRBV6-5,13,many,TRBJ1-3,-,TGTGCCAGCAGGGGCAACTCTGGAAACACCATATATTTT,CASRGNSGNTIYF
TRBV12-3/TRBV12-4,14,-,TRBJ2-7,-,TGTGCCAGCAGTTTGTCCAGGACAGACTACGAGCAATACTTC,CASSLSRTDYEQYF
TRBV11-2,15,few,TRBJ2-1,TRBD1,TGTGCCAGCAGCCCCGGGACAGTCTCATACAATGAGCAGTTCTTC,CASSPGTVSYNEQFF
TRBV7-8,17,-,TRBJ2-3,-,TGTGCCAGCAGGTTAGGGGGAAGACTAGAGGGCTCAGATACGCAGTATTTT,CASRLGGRLEGSDTQYF
TRBV5-1,15,-,TRBJ2-5,TRBD2,TGCGCCAGCAGCTTGGTTCCTAGCGGGACAGAGACCAAGTACTTC,CASSLVPSGTETKYF
TRBV29-1,13,many,TRBJ1-1,-,TGCAGCTCATCCAAGTCGGGGGGCACTGAAGCTTTCTTT,CSSSKSGGTEAFF
TRBV5-1,15,many,TRBJ2-4,-,TGCGCCAGCAGCCCGGAGGCACATCTCAAAAACATTCAGTACTTC,CASSPEAHLKNIQYF
TRBV12-3/TRBV12-4,15,few,TRBJ2-7,TRBD2,TGTGTCAGCAGACGCGGACTAGAAGAGATCTACGAGCAGTACTTC,CVSRRGLEEIYEQYF
TRBV28,14,-,TRBJ2-7,-,TGTGCCTGTAGTCGATTGCTGGAGAAACACGAGCAGTATTTC,CACSRLLEKHEQYF